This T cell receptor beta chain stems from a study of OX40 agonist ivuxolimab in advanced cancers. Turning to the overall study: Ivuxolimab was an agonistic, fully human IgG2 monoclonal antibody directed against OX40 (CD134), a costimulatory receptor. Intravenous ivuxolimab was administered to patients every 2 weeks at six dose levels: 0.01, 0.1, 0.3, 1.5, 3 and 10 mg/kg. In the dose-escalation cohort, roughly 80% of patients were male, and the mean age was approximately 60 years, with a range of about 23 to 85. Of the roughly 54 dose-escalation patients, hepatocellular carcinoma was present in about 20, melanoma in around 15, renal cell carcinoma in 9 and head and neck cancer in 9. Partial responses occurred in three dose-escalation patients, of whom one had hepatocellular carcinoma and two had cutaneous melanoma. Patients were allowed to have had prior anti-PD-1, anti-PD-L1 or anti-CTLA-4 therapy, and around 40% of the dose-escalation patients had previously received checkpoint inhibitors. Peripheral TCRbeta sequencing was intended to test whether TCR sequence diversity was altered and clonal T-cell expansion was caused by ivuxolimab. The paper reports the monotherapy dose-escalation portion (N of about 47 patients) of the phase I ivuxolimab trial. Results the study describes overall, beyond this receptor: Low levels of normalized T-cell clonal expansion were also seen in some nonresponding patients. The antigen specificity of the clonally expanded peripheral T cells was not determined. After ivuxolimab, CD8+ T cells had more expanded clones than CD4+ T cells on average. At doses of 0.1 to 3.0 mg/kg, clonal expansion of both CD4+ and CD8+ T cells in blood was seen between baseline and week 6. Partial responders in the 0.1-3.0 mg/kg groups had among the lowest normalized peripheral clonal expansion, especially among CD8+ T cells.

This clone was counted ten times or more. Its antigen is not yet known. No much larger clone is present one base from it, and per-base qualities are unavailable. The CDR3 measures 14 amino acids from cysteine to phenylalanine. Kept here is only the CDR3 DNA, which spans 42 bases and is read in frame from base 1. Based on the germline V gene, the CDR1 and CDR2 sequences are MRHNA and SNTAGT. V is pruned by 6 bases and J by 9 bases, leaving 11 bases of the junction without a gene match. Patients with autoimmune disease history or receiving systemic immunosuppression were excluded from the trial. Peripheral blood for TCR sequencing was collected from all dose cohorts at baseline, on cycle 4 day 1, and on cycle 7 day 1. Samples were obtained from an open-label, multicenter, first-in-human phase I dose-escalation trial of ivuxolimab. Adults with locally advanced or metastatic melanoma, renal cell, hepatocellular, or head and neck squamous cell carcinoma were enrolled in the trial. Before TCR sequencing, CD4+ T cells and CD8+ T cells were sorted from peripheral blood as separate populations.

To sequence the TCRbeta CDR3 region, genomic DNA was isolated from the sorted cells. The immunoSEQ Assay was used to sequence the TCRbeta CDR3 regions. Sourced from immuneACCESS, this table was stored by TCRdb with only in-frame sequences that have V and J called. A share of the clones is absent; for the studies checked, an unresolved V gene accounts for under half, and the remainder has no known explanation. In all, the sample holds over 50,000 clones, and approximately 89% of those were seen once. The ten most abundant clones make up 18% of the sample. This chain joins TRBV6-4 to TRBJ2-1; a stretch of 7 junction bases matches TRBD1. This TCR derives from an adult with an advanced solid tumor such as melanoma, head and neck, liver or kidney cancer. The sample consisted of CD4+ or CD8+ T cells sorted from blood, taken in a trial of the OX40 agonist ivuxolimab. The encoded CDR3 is CASSQINRGGEQFF. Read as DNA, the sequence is TGTGCCAGCAGCCAAATAAACAGGGGCGGTGAGCAGTTCTTC.